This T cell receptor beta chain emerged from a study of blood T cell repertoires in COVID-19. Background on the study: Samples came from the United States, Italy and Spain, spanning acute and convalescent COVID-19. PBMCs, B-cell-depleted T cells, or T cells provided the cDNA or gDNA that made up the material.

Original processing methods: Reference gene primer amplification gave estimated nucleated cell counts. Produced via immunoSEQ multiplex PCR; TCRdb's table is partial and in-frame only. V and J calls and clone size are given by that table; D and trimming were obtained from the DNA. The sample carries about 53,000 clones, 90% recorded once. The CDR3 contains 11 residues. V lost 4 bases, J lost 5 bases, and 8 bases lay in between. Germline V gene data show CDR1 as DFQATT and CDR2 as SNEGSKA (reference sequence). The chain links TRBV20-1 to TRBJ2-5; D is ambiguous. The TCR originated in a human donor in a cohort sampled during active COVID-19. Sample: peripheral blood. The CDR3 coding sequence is TGCAGTGCTATCGCGGCGGAGACCCAGTACTTC. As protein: CSAIAAETQYF.